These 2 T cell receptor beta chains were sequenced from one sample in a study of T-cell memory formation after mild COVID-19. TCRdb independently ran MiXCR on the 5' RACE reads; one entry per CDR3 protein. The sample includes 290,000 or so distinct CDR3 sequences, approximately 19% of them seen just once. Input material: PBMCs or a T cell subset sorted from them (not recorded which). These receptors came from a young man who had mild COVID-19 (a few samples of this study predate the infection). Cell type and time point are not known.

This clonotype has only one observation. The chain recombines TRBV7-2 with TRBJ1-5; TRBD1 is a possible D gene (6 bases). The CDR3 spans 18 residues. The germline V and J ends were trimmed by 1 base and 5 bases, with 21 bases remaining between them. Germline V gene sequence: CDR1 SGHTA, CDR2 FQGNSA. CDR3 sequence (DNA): TGTGCCAGCAGCTTAGGGCTCGGGGGGGGCGGAGTGGATCAGCCCCAGCATTTT. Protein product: CASSLGLGGGGVDQPQHF.

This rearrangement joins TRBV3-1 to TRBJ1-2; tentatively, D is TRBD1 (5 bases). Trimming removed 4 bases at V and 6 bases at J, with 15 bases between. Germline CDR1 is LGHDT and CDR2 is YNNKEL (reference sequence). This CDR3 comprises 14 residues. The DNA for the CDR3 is TGTGCCAGCAGCCCTAATATCGGAGGGGATGGCTACACCTTC. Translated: CASSPNIGGDGYTF.